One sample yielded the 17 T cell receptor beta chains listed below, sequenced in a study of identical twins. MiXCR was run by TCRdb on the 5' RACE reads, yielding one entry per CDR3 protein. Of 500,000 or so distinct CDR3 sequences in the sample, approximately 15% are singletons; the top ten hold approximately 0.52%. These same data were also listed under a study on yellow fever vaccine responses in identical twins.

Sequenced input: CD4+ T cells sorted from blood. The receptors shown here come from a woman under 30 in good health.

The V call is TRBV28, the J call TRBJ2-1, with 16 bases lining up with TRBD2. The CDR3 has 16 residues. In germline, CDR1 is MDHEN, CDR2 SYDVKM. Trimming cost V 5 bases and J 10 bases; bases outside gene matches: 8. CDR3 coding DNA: TGTGCCAGCAGTCCTCCGGGACTAGCGGGAGGGGGGGAGCAGTTCTTC. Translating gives CASSPPGLAGGGEQFF.

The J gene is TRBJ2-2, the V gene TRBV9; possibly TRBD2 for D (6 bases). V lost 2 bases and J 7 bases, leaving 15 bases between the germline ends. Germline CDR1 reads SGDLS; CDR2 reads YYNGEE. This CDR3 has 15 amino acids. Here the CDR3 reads CASSVGGEVDGELFF. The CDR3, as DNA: TGTGCCAGCAGCGTGGGAGGAGAGGTTGACGGGGAGCTGTTTTTT. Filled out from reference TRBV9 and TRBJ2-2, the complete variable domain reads DSGVTQTPKHLITATGQRVTLRCSPRSGDLSVYWYQQSLDQGLQFLIQYYNGEERAKGNILERFSAQQFPDLHSELNLSSLELGDSALYFCASSVGGEVDGELFFGEGSRLTVL.

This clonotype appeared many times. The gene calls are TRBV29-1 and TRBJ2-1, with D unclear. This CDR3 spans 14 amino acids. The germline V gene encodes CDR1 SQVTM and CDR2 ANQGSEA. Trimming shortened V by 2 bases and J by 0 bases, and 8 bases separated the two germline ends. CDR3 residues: CSVELESSYNEQFF. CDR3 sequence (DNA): TGCAGCGTTGAATTGGAGTCCTCCTACAATGAGCAGTTCTTC.

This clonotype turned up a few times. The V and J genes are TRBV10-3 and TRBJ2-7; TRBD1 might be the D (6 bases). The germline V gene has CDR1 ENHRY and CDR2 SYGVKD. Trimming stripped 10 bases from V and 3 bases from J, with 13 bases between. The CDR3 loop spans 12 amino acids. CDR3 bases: TGTGCCACCCTGGGACACAACTACGAGCAGTACTTC. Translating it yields CATLGHNYEQYF.

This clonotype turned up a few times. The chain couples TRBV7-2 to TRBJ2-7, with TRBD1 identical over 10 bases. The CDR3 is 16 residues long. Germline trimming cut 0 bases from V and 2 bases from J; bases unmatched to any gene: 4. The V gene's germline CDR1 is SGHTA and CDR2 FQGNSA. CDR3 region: CASSLAVGTGAYEQYF. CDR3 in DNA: TGTGCCAGCAGCTTAGCTGTAGGGACAGGGGCCTACGAGCAGTACTTC.

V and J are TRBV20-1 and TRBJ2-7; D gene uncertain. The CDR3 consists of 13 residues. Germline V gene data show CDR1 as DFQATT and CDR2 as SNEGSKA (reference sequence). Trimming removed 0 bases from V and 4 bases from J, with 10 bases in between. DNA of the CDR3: TGCAGTGCTAGAGATGGGTCCGAATACGAGCAGTACTTC. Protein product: CSARDGSEYEQYF.

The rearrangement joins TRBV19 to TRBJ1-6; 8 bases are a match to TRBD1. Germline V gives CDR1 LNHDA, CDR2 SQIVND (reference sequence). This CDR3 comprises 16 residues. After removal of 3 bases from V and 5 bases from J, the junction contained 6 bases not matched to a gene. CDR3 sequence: CASSIRAGGNNSPLHF. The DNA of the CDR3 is TGTGCCAGTAGTATCCGGGCAGGGGGCAATAATTCACCCCTCCACTTT.

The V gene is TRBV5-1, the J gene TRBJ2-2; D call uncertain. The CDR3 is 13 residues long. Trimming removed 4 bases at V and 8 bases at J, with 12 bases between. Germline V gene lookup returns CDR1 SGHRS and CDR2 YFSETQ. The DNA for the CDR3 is TGCGCCAGCAGCCTCGATCCAGTAGGGGAGCTGTTTTTT. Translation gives CASSLDPVGELFF.

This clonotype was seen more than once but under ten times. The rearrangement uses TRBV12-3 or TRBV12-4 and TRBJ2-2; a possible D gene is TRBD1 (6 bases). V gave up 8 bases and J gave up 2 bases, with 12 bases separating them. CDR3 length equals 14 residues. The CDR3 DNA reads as TGTGCCAGCGGGTGGGGGCCCAACACCGGGGAGCTGTTTTTT. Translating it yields CASGWGPNTGELFF.

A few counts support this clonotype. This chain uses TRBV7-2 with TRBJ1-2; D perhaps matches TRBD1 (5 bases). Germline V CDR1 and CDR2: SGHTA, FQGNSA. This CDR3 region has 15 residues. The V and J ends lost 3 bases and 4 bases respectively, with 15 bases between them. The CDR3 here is CASSLDLAGPYGYTF. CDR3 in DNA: TGTGCCAGCAGCTTGGACTTGGCAGGGCCCTATGGCTACACCTTC.

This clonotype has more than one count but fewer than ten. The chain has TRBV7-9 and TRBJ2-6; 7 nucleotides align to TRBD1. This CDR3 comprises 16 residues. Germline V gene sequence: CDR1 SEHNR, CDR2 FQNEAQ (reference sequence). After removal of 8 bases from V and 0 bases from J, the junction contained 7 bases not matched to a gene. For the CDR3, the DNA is TGTGCCAGCTCCGGACAGGCCGACTCTGGGGCCAACGTCCTGACTTTC. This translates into CASSGQADSGANVLTF.

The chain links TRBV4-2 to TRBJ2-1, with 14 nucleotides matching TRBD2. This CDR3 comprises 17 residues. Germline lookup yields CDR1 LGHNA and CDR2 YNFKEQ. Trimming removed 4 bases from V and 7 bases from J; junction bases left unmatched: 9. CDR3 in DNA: TGTGCCAGCAGCCTCGGGACTAGCGGGAGCCCTCGGAATGAGCAGTTCTTC. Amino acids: CASSLGTSGSPRNEQFF.

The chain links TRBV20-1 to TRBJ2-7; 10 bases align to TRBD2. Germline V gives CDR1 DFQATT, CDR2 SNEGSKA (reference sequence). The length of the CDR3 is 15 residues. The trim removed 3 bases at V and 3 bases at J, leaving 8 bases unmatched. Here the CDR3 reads CSARIGLAALYEQYF. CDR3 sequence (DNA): TGCAGTGCTAGGATCGGACTAGCGGCCCTCTACGAGCAGTACTTC.

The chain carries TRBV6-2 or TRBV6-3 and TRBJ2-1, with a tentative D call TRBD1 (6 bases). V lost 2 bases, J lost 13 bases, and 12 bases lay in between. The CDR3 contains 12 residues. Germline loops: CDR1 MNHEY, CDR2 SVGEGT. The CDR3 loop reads CASSYPPRGQFF. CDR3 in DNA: TGTGCCAGCAGTTACCCGCCCAGGGGTCAGTTCTTC.

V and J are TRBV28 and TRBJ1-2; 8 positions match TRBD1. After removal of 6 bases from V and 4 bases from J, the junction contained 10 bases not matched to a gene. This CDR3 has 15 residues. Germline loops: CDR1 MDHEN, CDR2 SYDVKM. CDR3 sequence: CASRGDRSILYGYTF. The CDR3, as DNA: TGTGCCAGCAGGGGGGACAGGAGTATTCTCTATGGCTACACCTTC.

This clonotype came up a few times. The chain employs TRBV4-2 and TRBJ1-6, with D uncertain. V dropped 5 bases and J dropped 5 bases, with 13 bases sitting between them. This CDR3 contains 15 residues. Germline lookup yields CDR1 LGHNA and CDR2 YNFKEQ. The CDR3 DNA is TGTGCCAGCAGCGGGGAGAAAGTGGATAATTCACCCCTCCACTTT. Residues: CASSGEKVDNSPLHF.

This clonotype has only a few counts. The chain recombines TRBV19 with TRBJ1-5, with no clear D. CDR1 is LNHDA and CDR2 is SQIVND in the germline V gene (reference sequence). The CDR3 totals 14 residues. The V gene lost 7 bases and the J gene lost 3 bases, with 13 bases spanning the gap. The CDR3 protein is CASKGAQVNQPQHF. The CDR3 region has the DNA TGTGCCAGTAAAGGTGCGCAGGTCAATCAGCCCCAGCATTTT.